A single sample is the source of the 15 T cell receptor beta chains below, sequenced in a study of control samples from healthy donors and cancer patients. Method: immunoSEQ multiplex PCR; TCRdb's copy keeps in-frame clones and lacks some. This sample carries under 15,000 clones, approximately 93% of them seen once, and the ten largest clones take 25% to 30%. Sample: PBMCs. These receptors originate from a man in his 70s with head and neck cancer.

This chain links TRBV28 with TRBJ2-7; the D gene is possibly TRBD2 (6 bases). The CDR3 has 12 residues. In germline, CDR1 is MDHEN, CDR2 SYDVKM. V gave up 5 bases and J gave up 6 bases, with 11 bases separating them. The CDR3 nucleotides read TGTGCCAGCAGTGTTAGGAGGGGCGAGCAGTACTTC. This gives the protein CASSVRRGEQYF.

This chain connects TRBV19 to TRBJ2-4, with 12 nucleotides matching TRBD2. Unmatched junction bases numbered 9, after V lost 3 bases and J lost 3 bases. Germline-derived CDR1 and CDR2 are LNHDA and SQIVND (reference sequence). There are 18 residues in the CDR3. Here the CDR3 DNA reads TGTGCCAGTAGTATCGTCCCTAGCGGGGGGGCGGTCAAAAACATTCAGTACTTC. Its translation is CASSIVPSGGAVKNIQYF.

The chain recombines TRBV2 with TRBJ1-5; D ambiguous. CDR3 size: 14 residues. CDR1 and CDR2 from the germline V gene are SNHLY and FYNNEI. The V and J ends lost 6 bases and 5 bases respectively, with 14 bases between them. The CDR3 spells CASRRDFVDQPQHF. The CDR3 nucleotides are TGTGCCAGCAGGAGGGATTTTGTCGATCAGCCCCAGCATTTT. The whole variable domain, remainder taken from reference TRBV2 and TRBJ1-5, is EPEVTQTPSHQVTQMGQEVILRCVPISNHLYFYWYRQILGQKVEFLVSFYNNEISEKSEIFDDQFSVERPDGSNFTLKIRSTKLEDSAMYFCASRRDFVDQPQHFGDGTRLSIL.

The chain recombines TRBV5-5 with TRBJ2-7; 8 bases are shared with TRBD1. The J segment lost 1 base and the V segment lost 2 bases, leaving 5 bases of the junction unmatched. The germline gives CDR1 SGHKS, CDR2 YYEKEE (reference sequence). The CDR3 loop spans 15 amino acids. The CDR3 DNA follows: TGTGCCAGCAGCTTCAGTACAGGGGGTTCCTACGAGCAGTACTTC. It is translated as CASSFSTGGSYEQYF.

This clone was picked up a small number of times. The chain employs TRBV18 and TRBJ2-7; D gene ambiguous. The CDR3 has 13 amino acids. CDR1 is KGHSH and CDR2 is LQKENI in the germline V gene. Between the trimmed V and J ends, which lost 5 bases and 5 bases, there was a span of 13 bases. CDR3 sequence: CASSYRSLDEQYF. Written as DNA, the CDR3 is TGTGCCAGCTCATACAGATCTCTCGACGAGCAGTACTTC.

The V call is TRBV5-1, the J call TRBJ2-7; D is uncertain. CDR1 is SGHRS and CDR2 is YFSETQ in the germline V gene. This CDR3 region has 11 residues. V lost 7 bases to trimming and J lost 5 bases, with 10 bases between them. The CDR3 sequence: CASRDFNEQYF. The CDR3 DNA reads TGCGCCAGCCGAGACTTCAACGAGCAGTACTTC.

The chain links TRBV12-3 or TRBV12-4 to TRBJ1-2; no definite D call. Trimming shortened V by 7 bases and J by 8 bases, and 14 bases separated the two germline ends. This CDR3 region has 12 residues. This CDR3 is CASTKSTSGYTF. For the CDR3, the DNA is TGTGCCAGCACCAAGTCAACGAGCGGCTACACCTTC.

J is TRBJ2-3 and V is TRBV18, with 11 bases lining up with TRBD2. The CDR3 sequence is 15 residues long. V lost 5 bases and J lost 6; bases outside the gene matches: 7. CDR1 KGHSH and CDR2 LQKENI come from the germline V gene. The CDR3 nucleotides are TGTGCCAGCTCATTCCTAGCGGGGGGTACCGATACGCAGTATTTT. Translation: CASSFLAGGTDTQYF.

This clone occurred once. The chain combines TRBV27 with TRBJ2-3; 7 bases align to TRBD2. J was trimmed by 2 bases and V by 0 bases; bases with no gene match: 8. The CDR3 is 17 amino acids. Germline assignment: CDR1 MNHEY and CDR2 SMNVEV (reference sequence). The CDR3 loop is CASSLSVAGEPTDTQYF. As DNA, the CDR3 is TGTGCCAGCAGTTTATCGGTGGCGGGAGAACCCACAGATACGCAGTATTTT.

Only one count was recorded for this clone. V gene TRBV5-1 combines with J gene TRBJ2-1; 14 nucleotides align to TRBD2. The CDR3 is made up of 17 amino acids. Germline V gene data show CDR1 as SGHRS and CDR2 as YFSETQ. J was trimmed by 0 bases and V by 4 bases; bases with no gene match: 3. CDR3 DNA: TGCGCCAGCAGCGGACTAGCGGGAGGTTTCTCCTACAATGAGCAGTTCTTC. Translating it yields CASSGLAGGFSYNEQFF. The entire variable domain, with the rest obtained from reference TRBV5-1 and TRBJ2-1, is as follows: KAGVTQTPRYLIKTRGQQVTLSCSPISGHRSVSWYQQTPGQGLQFLFEYFSETQRNKGNFPGRFSGRQFSNSRSEMNVSTLELGDSALYLCASSGLAGGFSYNEQFFGPGTRLTVL.

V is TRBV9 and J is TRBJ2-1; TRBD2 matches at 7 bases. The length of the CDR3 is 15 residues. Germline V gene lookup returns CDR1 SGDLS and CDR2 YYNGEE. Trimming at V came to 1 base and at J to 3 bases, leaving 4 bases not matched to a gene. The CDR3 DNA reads TGTGCCAGCAGCGTACGGGGGGAAGACTACAATGAGCAGTTCTTC. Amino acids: CASSVRGEDYNEQFF. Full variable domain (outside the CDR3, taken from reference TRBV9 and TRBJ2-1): DSGVTQTPKHLITATGQRVTLRCSPRSGDLSVYWYQQSLDQGLQFLIQYYNGEERAKGNILERFSAQQFPDLHSELNLSSLELGDSALYFCASSVRGEDYNEQFFGPGTRLTVL.

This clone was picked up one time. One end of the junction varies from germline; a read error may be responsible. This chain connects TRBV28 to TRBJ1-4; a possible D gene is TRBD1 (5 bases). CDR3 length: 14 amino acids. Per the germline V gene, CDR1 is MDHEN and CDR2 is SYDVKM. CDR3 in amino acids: CASSLSRAGGLGYF. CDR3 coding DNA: TGTGCCAGCAGTTTGAGCAGGGCCGGGGGTCTCGGTTATTTT.

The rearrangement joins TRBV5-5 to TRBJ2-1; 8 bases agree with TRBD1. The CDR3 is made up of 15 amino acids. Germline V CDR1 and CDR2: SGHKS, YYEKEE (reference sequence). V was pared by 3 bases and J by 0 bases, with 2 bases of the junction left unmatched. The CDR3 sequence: CASSSTGDSYNEQFF. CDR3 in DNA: TGTGCCAGCAGCTCGACAGGGGACTCCTACAATGAGCAGTTCTTC. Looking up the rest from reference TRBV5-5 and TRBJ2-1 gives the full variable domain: DAGVTQSPTHLIKTRGQQVTLRCSPISGHKSVSWYQQVLGQGPQFIFQYYEKEERGRGNFPDRFSARQFPNYSSELNVNALLLGDSALYLCASSSTGDSYNEQFFGPGTRLTVL.

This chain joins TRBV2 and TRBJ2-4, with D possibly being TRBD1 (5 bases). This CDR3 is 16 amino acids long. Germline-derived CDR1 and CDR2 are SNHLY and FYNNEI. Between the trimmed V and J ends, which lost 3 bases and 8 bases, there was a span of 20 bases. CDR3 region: CASSDLSPRVLDIQYF. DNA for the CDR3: TGTGCCAGCAGTGATCTGTCTCCCAGGGTATTAGACATTCAGTACTTC. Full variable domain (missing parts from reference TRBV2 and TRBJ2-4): EPEVTQTPSHQVTQMGQEVILRCVPISNHLYFYWYRQILGQKVEFLVSFYNNEISEKSEIFDDQFSVERPDGSNFTLKIRSTKLEDSAMYFCASSDLSPRVLDIQYFGAGTRLSVL.

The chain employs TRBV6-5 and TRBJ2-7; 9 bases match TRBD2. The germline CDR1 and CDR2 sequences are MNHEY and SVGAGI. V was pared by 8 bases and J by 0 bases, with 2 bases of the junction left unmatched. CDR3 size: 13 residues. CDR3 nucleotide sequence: TGTGCCAGCTCGCGGGGGGGCTCCTACGAGCAGTACTTC. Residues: CASSRGGSYEQYF.